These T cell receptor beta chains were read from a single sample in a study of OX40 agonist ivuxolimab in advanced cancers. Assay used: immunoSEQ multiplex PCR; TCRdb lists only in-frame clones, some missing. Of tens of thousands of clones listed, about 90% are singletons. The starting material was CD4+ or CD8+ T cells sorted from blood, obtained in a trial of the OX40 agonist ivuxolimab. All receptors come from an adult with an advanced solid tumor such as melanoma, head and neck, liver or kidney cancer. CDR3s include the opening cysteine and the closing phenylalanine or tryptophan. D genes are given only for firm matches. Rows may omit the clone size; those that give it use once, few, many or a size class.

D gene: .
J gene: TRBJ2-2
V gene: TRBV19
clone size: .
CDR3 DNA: TGTGCCAGCAACCGAGGGGGTATGACCGGGGAGCTGTTTTTT
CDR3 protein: CASNRGGMTGELFF

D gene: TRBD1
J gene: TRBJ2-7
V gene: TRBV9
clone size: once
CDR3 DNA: TGTGCCAGCAGCTCCGGGACAGGGCCTATCTTGGACTCCGAGCAGTACTTC
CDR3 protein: CASSSGTGPILDSEQYF

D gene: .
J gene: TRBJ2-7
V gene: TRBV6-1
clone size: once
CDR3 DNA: TGTGCCACTATGGGTCTCGAGAGCTACGAGCAGTACTTC
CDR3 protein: CATMGLESYEQYF

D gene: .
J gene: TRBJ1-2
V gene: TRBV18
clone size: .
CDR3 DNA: TGTGCCAGCTCACCCGGGACGGACTATGGCTACACCTTC
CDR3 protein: CASSPGTDYGYTF

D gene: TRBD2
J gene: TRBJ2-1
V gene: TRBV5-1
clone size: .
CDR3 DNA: TGCGCCAGCAGCTTGGGGGGACTAGTGGGCAATGAGCAGTTCTTC
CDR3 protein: CASSLGGLVGNEQFF

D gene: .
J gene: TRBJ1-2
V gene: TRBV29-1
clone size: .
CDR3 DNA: TGCAGCGTTGGTGATCATCAGGCGAGGGGCTACACCTTC
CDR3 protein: CSVGDHQARGYTF

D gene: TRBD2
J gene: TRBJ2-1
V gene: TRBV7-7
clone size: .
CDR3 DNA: TGTGCTAGCAGCGCCGAGACTAGCGGGGGGTACAATGAGCAGTTCTTC
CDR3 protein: CASSAETSGGYNEQFF

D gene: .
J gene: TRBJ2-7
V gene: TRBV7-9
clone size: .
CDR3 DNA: TGTGCCAGCAGCTTTGCGGGGAGCGCCTACGAGCAGTACTTC
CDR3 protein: CASSFAGSAYEQYF

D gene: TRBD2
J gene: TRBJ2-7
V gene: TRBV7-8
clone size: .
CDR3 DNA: TGTGCCAGCAGCAAATGGACTAGCGGGAGGGGCACCTACGAGCAGTACTTC
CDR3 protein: CASSKWTSGRGTYEQYF

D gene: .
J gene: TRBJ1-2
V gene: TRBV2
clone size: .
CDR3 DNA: TGTGCCAGCAGTGAAAGGGTGGGCTATGGCTACACCTTC
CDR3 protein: CASSERVGYGYTF

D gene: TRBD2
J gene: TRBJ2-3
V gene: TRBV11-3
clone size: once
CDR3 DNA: TGTGCCAGCAGCCTAAGACTAGCGGGGACCACAGATACGCAGTATTTT
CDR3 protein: CASSLRLAGTTDTQYF

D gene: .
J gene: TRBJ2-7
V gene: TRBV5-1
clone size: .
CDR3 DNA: TGCGCCAGCAGCTTGGCGACAGGCCCCTCCTACGAGCAGTACTTC
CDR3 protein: CASSLATGPSYEQYF

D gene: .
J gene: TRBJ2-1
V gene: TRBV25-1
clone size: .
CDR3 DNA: TGTGCCAGCAGTGAATGGCAGGGCAATGAGCAGTTCTTC
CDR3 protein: CASSEWQGNEQFF

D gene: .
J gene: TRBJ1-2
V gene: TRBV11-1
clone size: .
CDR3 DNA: TGTGCCAGCCGTCAAGTTTCGAGCAGCGGCTACACCTTC
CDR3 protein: CASRQVSSSGYTF

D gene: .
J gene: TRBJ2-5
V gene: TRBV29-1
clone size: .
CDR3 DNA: TGCAGCGTCTTGAGGGGGGGACTGGAGACCCAGTACTTC
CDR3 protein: CSVLRGGLETQYF

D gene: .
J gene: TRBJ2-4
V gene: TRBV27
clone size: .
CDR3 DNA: TGTGCCAGCAGTTTCCGGGACGGAAGCCGAATTCTAGCCAAAAACATTCAGTACTTC
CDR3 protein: CASSFRDGSRILAKNIQYF

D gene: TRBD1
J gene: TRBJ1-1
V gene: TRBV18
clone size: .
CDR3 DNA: TGTGCCAGCTCAATAGGGACAGGGGTAATATTGACTGAAGCTTTCTTT
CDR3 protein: CASSIGTGVILTEAFF

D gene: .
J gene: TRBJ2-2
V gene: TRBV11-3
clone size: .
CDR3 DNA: TGTGCCAGCAGCTTAGGGCTAAGTGCCGGGGAGCTGTTTTTT
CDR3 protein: CASSLGLSAGELFF

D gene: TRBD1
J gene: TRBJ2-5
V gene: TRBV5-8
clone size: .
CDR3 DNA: TGTGCCAGCAGCCGAGGACAGGGTTTCCAAGAGACCCAGTACTTC
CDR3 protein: CASSRGQGFQETQYF

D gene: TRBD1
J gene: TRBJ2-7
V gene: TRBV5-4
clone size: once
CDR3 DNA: TGTGCCAGCAGCCCTGCCGGGACAGGGCGCGAGCAGTACTTC
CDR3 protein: CASSPAGTGREQYF

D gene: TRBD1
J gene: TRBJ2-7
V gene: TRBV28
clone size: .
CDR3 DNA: TGTGCCAGCAGTCGGGGACAGTCACCCTACGAGCAGTACTTC
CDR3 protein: CASSRGQSPYEQYF

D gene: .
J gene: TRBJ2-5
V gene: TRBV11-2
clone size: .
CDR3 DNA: TGTGCCAGCAGCTTAGGACAGCATGGTCTGGAGACCCAGTACTTC
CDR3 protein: CASSLGQHGLETQYF

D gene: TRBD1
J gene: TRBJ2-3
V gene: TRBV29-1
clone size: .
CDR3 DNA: TGCAGCGTTGAAGATCAACAGGGGGCGGATACGCAGTATTTT
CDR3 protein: CSVEDQQGADTQYF

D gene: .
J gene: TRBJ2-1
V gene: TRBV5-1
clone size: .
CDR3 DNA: TGCGCCAGCAGCTTGATGAGTATCAATGAGCAGTTCTTC
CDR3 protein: CASSLMSINEQFF

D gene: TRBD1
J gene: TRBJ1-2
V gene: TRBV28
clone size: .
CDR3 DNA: TGTGCCAGCAGCCTCGGGACAGGGGCCTATGGCTACACCTTC
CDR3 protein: CASSLGTGAYGYTF

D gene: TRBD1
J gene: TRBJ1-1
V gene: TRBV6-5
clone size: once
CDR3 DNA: TGTGCCAGCAAGTTACAGGGGGGGATGAACACTGAAGCTTTCTTT
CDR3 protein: CASKLQGGMNTEAFF